This is a list of T cell receptor beta chains from one sample in a study of blood T cell repertoires in COVID-19. Assay: immunoSEQ multiplex PCR; the TCRdb copy retains only in-frame clones and omits some. This table holds a few hundred thousand clones, less than 90% found once. The sequenced sample consisted of peripheral blood. The receptors originated from a woman in her forties or fifties with acute or convalescent COVID-19. The CDR3 runs from the conserved cysteine through the conserved F or W.

j_gene: TRBJ2-2; v_gene: TRBV19; CDR3aa: CASSTPRGIGELFF
j_gene: TRBJ1-2; v_gene: TRBV27; CDR3aa: CASSPQGYGYTF
j_gene: TRBJ2-6; v_gene: TRBV2; CDR3aa: CASTLGSTGANVLTF
j_gene: TRBJ2-1; v_gene: TRBV7-8; CDR3aa: CASSFQAASDRANEQFF
j_gene: TRBJ1-6; v_gene: TRBV30; CDR3aa: CAWSGGQGGSPLHF
j_gene: TRBJ2-5; v_gene: TRBV15; CDR3aa: CATSEGSQETQYF
j_gene: TRBJ1-3; v_gene: TRBV5-8; CDR3aa: CASSLRGRNTIYF
j_gene: TRBJ2-3; v_gene: TRBV10-2; CDR3aa: CASSERTSGGDTQYF
j_gene: TRBJ2-3; v_gene: TRBV5-1; CDR3aa: CASTSGLDTDTQYF
j_gene: TRBJ1-1; v_gene: TRBV7-9; CDR3aa: CASSSSTGGGTEAFF
j_gene: TRBJ2-5; v_gene: TRBV18; CDR3aa: CASSPPGGGYQETQYF
j_gene: TRBJ2-3; v_gene: TRBV3-1/TRBV3-2; CDR3aa: CASSSRRNTQYF
j_gene: TRBJ1-1; v_gene: TRBV6-6; CDR3aa: CASIPPQNTEAFF
j_gene: TRBJ1-4; v_gene: TRBV28; CDR3aa: CASSLDVGGVEKLFF
j_gene: TRBJ2-1; v_gene: TRBV6-5; CDR3aa: CASRRGDAVGNEQFF
j_gene: TRBJ2-3; v_gene: TRBV11-3; CDR3aa: CASTLGLSTDTQYF